The 15 T cell receptor beta chains listed next were all sequenced from one sample in a study of cytomegalovirus exposure and HLA in healthy donors. 13 Jbeta primers and 60 Vbeta primers were used for the PCR. The repertoire was sequenced with immunoSEQ multiplex PCR; TCRdb's copy has only in-frame clones and lacks some. The table has over 80,000 clones, approximately 73% seen once. The material sequenced was PBMCs. These TCRs come from a man in his forties or fifties in good health and CMV-seronegative.

The gene calls are TRBV5-6 and TRBJ2-3, with D possibly matching TRBD1 (7 bases). The CDR3 has 16 amino acids. Deletions cut 6 bases from V and 4 bases from J, with 21 bases between. The germline gives CDR1 SGHDT, CDR2 YYEEEE. The CDR3 coding sequence is TGTGCCAGCACCCGCTTTGGAGGGGGCATGTCAGATACGCAGTATTTT. Protein product: CASTRFGGGMSDTQYF.

The chain is built from TRBV29-1 and TRBJ1-1; 8 bases line up with TRBD1. The V gene's germline CDR1 is SQVTM and CDR2 ANQGSEA. The CDR3 sequence is 14 residues long. The J segment lost 1 base and the V segment lost 6 bases, leaving 7 bases of the junction unmatched. In nucleotides, the CDR3 is TGCAGCGTGGACTCCGGGACAGGGAACACTGAAGCTTTCTTT. It translates to CSVDSGTGNTEAFF.

This chain links TRBV19 with TRBJ2-7, with D perhaps TRBD2 (6 bases). Germline CDR1 is LNHDA and CDR2 is SQIVND (reference sequence). The germline V and J ends were trimmed by 3 bases and 6 bases, with 12 bases remaining between them. The CDR3 contains 13 residues. CDR3 coding DNA: TGTGCCAGTAGTATTTTGATGGGGGGCGAGCAGTACTTC. This codes for CASSILMGGEQYF.

Regarding this clone: Sequence at one end of the junction differs from germline and may be a read error. This chain links TRBV18 with TRBJ2-5; tentative D call: TRBD2 (5 bases). Germline loops: CDR1 KGHSH, CDR2 LQKENI. The CDR3 spans 18 residues. The CDR3 sequence is CASSPPTEELAGQEAQYF. CDR3 in DNA: TGTGCCAGCTCACCTCCTACAGAAGAGCTAGCTGGGCAAGAGGCCCAGTACTTC. The full variable domain, in which reference TRBV18 and TRBJ2-5 provide the parts outside the CDR3, is NAGVMQNPRHLVRRRGQEARLRCSPMKGHSHVYWYRQLPEEGLKFMVYLQKENIIDESGMPKERFSAEFPKEGPSILRIQQVVRGDSAAYFCASSPPTEELAGQEAQYFGPGTRLLVL.

The chain recombines TRBV7-2 with TRBJ2-5; 7 bases fit TRBD2. The CDR3 spans 13 residues. Losses at the gene ends were 5 bases for V and 1 base for J; bases not matched to a gene: 1. Germline V CDR1 and CDR2: SGHTA, FQGNSA. DNA for the CDR3: TGTGCCAGCAGCCGGACTAGCCAAGAGACCCAGTACTTC. Translating gives CASSRTSQETQYF.

J is TRBJ1-1 and V is TRBV2, with unresolved D. This CDR3 spans 14 amino acids. CDR1 and CDR2 (germline): SNHLY, FYNNEI. Trimming took 7 bases from V and 2 from J, leaving 14 bases between them. CDR3: CASNRGGGNTEAFF. The CDR3 coding sequence is TGTGCCAGCAATCGGGGAGGTGGAAACACTGAAGCTTTCTTT.

This clone was counted a few times. V gene TRBV7-8 combines with J gene TRBJ2-5; 7 bases fit TRBD2. V lost 3 bases and J lost 7; bases outside the gene matches: 8. Germline V CDR1 and CDR2: SGHVS, FQNEAQ. The CDR3 is made up of 14 amino acids. DNA of the CDR3: TGTGCCAGCAGCTTGGGGCAGCGGGAAGCGACCCAGTACTTC. Translation: CASSLGQREATQYF.

The chain recombines TRBV10-1 with TRBJ1-4; possible D gene TRBD1, 6 bases. V gave up 0 bases and J gave up 4 bases, with 18 bases separating them. This CDR3 spans 18 amino acids. Germline CDR1 WNHNN, CDR2 SYGVQD (reference sequence). The CDR3 nucleotides are TGCGCCAGCAGTGAGTCGATTGGGCAGGGGTCCCTTAATGAAAAACTGTTTTTT. Residues: CASSESIGQGSLNEKLFF.

This sequence joins TRBV27 and TRBJ1-6, with D possibly matching TRBD1 (6 bases). V lost 5 bases and J 7 bases, leaving 12 bases between the germline ends. The CDR3 sequence is 14 residues long. CDR1 is MNHEY and CDR2 is SMNVEV in the germline V gene (reference sequence). CDR3 loop: CASSRGGPNSPLHF. In nucleotides, the CDR3 is TGTGCCAGCAGTAGGGGGGGCCCAAATTCACCCCTCCACTTT.

V usage is TRBV28 and J usage is TRBJ1-1; D is possibly TRBD1 (6 bases). The germline gives CDR1 MDHEN, CDR2 SYDVKM. Trimming removed 4 bases from V and 0 bases from J, with 24 bases in between. This CDR3 spans 19 amino acids. The CDR3 nucleotides read TGTGCCAGCAGTTCCCCTGCCAGGGGTAGGGGCCCCATGAACACTGAAGCTTTCTTT. As protein: CASSSPARGRGPMNTEAFF.

This clone appeared a single time. This chain links TRBV2 with TRBJ1-2; the match to TRBD1 covers 7 bases. With 5 bases clipped from V and 2 bases from J, the junction kept 5 bases outside the gene matches. Germline values: CDR1 SNHLY, CDR2 FYNNEI. CDR3 length equals 14 residues. Here the CDR3 reads CASSQTGHNYGYTF. For the CDR3, the DNA is TGTGCCAGCAGTCAGACAGGGCACAACTATGGCTACACCTTC.

The J gene is TRBJ2-3, the V gene TRBV9; 9 nucleotides line up with TRBD1. Germline CDR1 reads SGDLS; CDR2 reads YYNGEE. CDR3 length: 16 amino acids. Losses at the gene ends were 0 bases for V and 6 bases for J; bases not matched to a gene: 8. The CDR3 sequence: CASSVAPRQGGDTQYF. The CDR3, as DNA: TGTGCCAGCAGCGTAGCCCCTAGACAGGGGGGCGATACGCAGTATTTT.

This clone has a single count. This chain uses TRBV7-2 with TRBJ2-1; 9 bases agree with TRBD1. The germline CDR1 and CDR2 sequences are SGHTA and FQGNSA. The CDR3 spans 15 residues. Trimming took 7 bases from V and 10 from J; bases not matched to a gene: 14. This chain's CDR3 is CASKMDRGVFEEQFF. DNA for the CDR3: TGTGCCAGCAAAATGGACAGGGGCGTTTTTGAGGAGCAGTTCTTC.

This chain joins TRBV13 and TRBJ1-2, with D maybe TRBD1 (6 bases). CDR1 and CDR2 from the germline V gene are PRHDT and FYEKMQ (reference sequence). Trimming left V 0 bases short and J 4 bases short, with 6 bases between. CDR3 size: 13 residues. The CDR3 DNA follows: TGTGCCAGCAGCTTAGGCAGGGGCTATGGCTACACCTTC. It codes for CASSLGRGYGYTF.

The chain recombines TRBV20-1 with TRBJ2-5; TRBD2 agrees at 9 bases. The length of the CDR3 is 11 residues. Trimming cost V 2 bases and J 13 bases; bases outside gene matches: 5. The V gene's germline CDR1 is DFQATT and CDR2 SNEGSKA (reference sequence). CDR3 nucleotides: TGCAGTGCTAGACTAGCGGGACCAAGGTACTTC. It codes for CSARLAGPRYF.